The 22 T cell receptor beta chains reported below all come from one sample, sequenced in a study of cytomegalovirus exposure and HLA in healthy donors. Use of 60 Vbeta and 13 Jbeta primers characterized the PCR. Measured with immunoSEQ multiplex PCR; TCRdb has only the in-frame clones, and not every one. The repertoire has 200,000 or so clones, 75% to 90% of them found once; the top ten carry about 2.4%. Sample: PBMCs. Every receptor here comes from a woman in her fifties or sixties in good health and CMV-seropositive.

This chain uses TRBV18 with TRBJ2-5; 7 bases fit TRBD1. The CDR3 contains 14 residues. CDR1 is KGHSH and CDR2 is LQKENI in the germline V gene. The V segment lost 6 bases and the J segment 5 bases; nucleotides outside the gene matches: 9. CDR3 in DNA: TGTGCCAGCTCGCCGCTGAGGGGGCGGGAGACCCAGTACTTC. Its protein is CASSPLRGRETQYF.

The chain recombines TRBV7-9 with TRBJ2-3, with TRBD2 matching 10 bases. The V gene's germline CDR1 is SEHNR and CDR2 FQNEAQ (reference sequence). The CDR3 consists of 17 residues. Losses at the gene ends were 5 bases for V and 1 base for J; bases not matched to a gene: 9. For the CDR3, the DNA is TGTGCCAGCAGCCCCCCCCGACTAGCGGGTCGCACAGATACGCAGTATTTT. Encoded protein: CASSPPRLAGRTDTQYF.

V gene TRBV5-6 combines with J gene TRBJ2-1; 10 bases line up with TRBD2. CDR3 length equals 15 residues. V shed 6 bases, J shed 4 bases, and the junction held 7 bases outside the gene matches. Germline V CDR1 and CDR2: SGHDT, YYEEEE. The CDR3 loop is CASTDLAGVYNEQFF. CDR3 in DNA: TGTGCCAGCACCGACCTAGCGGGGGTTTACAATGAGCAGTTCTTC.

J is TRBJ2-2 and V is TRBV5-1, with D maybe TRBD2 (6 bases). V lost 4 bases and J 5 bases, leaving 21 bases between the germline ends. The CDR3 is 17 residues long. CDR1 and CDR2 from the germline V gene are SGHRS and YFSETQ. CDR3 protein: CASSPRRQGAGTGELFF. Written as DNA, the CDR3 is TGCGCCAGCAGCCCCCGGAGGCAGGGCGCGGGAACCGGGGAGCTGTTTTTT.

This clone was seen once. The chain joins TRBV15 to TRBJ1-1, with a possible D match to TRBD1 (6 bases). Trimming took off 3 bases at V and 6 bases at J, with 14 bases between the two ends. This CDR3 comprises 14 residues. The germline gives CDR1 LNHNV, CDR2 YYDKDF (reference sequence). The CDR3 is CATSRVGGDAEAFF. CDR3 bases: TGTGCCACCAGCAGGGTAGGGGGGGACGCTGAAGCTTTCTTT.

The V and J genes are TRBV5-1 and TRBJ2-3, with D possibly being TRBD1 (5 bases). The germline CDR1 and CDR2 sequences are SGHRS and YFSETQ. V lost 4 bases to trimming and J lost 5 bases, with 17 bases between them. CDR3 size: 15 residues. The CDR3 sequence: CASSIGQGRVDTQYF. CDR3 nucleotide sequence: TGCGCCAGCAGCATCGGACAAGGAAGGGTAGATACGCAGTATTTT.

The chain carries TRBV7-8 and TRBJ2-7, with TRBD2 as a possible D gene (7 bases). Germline CDR1 and CDR2: SGHVS and FQNEAQ. The V gene lost 5 bases and the J gene lost 1 base, with 24 bases spanning the gap. This CDR3 spans 18 amino acids. This chain's CDR3 is CASSRYQPAGDISYEQYF. The CDR3 DNA reads as TGTGCCAGCAGCCGCTACCAACCGGCGGGGGACATTTCCTACGAGCAGTACTTC.

The V and J genes are TRBV11-2 and TRBJ2-5, with D maybe TRBD1 (5 bases). Germline V gene data show CDR1 as SGHAT and CDR2 as FQNNGV. V shed 5 bases and J shed 2 bases, with 12 bases lying between them. The CDR3 length is 14 residues. This CDR3 is CASSQGASQETQYF. The CDR3 region has the DNA TGTGCCAGCAGCCAAGGGGCATCGCAAGAGACCCAGTACTTC.

The V and J genes are TRBV7-9 and TRBJ2-1; 9 positions agree with TRBD2. The length of the CDR3 is 16 residues. In germline, CDR1 is SEHNR, CDR2 FQNEAQ (reference sequence). The trim removed 5 bases at V and 6 bases at J, leaving 11 bases unmatched. This chain's CDR3 is CASSPPSGGRFNEQFF. CDR3 nucleotide sequence: TGTGCCAGCAGCCCACCAAGCGGGGGGCGGTTCAATGAGCAGTTCTTC.

J is TRBJ2-7 and V is TRBV19; 7 bases line up with TRBD1. Trimming at V came to 6 bases and at J to 0 bases, leaving 5 bases not matched to a gene. CDR3 length equals 14 residues. Germline V lookup: CDR1 LNHDA, CDR2 SQIVND (reference sequence). The DNA for the CDR3 is TGTGCCAGTAGCTTGACAGGGAGCTCCTACGAGCAGTACTTC. This encodes CASSLTGSSYEQYF. The variable domain in full, completed from reference TRBV19 and TRBJ2-7, reads DGGITQSPKYLFRKEGQNVTLSCEQNLNHDAMYWYRQDPGQGLRLIYYSQIVNDFQKGDIAEGYSVSREKKESFPLTVTSAQKNPTAFYLCASSLTGSSYEQYFGPGTRLTVT.

This chain joins TRBV11-3 and TRBJ2-2; 7 positions agree with TRBD2. Germline V gives CDR1 SGHNT, CDR2 YENEEA. The trim removed 5 bases at V and 3 bases at J, leaving 12 bases unmatched. CDR3 length equals 17 residues. CDR3 nucleotide sequence: TGTGCCAGCAGCCCCGGGTTGGGGCTAGCGGACACCGGGGAGCTGTTTTTT. Residues: CASSPGLGLADTGELFF. The variable domain in full, completed from reference TRBV11-3 and TRBJ2-2, reads EAGVVQSPRYKIIEKKQPVAFWCNPISGHNTLYWYLQNLGQGPELLIRYENEEAVDDSQLPKDRFSAERLKGVDSTLKIQPAELGDSAVYLCASSPGLGLADTGELFFGEGSRLTVL.

The rearrangement links TRBV7-8 to TRBJ1-4, with 9 bases matching TRBD1. Germline V gives CDR1 SGHVS, CDR2 FQNEAQ. V lost 3 bases, J lost 7 bases, and 3 bases stayed unmatched. This CDR3 region has 14 residues. CDR3: CASSLTGGFEKLFF. DNA of the CDR3: TGTGCCAGCAGCTTGACAGGGGGGTTTGAAAAACTGTTTTTT.

The CDR3 spells CSVQGLRTNEKLFF. In nucleotides, the CDR3 is TGCAGCGTTCAGGGGCTGCGAACTAATGAAAAACTGTTTTTT. This chain links TRBV29-1 with TRBJ1-4, with a possible D match to TRBD1 (6 bases). The V gene lost 5 bases and the J gene lost 1 base, with 11 bases spanning the gap. The germline V gene encodes CDR1 SQVTM and CDR2 ANQGSEA. The CDR3 loop spans 14 amino acids.

The genes are TRBV7-9 and TRBJ2-1, with TRBD1 matching over 11 bases. The CDR3 has 18 amino acids. After removal of 1 base from V and 6 bases from J, the junction contained 11 bases not matched to a gene. Germline loops: CDR1 SEHNR, CDR2 FQNEAQ (reference sequence). The CDR3 DNA sequence: TGTGCCAGCAGCTTAGATGGCTGGTGGACAGGGGGCATCAATGAGCAGTTCTTC. Its protein is CASSLDGWWTGGINEQFF.

This rearrangement joins TRBV4-1 to TRBJ1-1; perhaps TRBD1 as D (6 bases). Trimming took off 2 bases at V and 1 base at J, with 11 bases between the two ends. This CDR3 contains 15 residues. Germline V gene lookup returns CDR1 MGHRA and CDR2 YSYEKL. CDR3 bases: TGCGCCAGCAGCCAAAGAATGGGACAGAACACTGAAGCTTTCTTT. Amino acid sequence: CASSQRMGQNTEAFF.

With regard to this clone: Sequence at one end of the junction differs from germline and may be a read error. The rearrangement uses TRBV4-1 and TRBJ2-5; TRBD2 aligns across 7 bases. The J call may be mistaken, given a closer DNA end match to TRBJ2-7. Germline V gives CDR1 MGHRA, CDR2 YSYEKL. The CDR3 length is 15 residues. The CDR3 here is CASSQGRGTIYEQYF. CDR3 coding DNA: TGCGCCAGTAGCCAAGGACGGGGGACTATCTACGAGCAGTACTTC.

CDR3 loop: CASSQDRASNQPQHF. As DNA, the CDR3 is TGCGCCAGCAGCCAAGACAGGGCTAGCAATCAGCCCCAGCATTTT. The chain employs TRBV4-3 and TRBJ1-5, with a weak D call TRBD1 (5 bases). This CDR3 is built from 15 residues. The germline V gene encodes CDR1 LGHNA and CDR2 YSLEER. Deletions cut 0 bases from V and 0 bases from J, with 6 bases between.

This chain joins TRBV7-2 and TRBJ2-1; the match to TRBD2 covers 8 bases. Unmatched junction bases numbered 6, after V lost 0 bases and J lost 2 bases. The CDR3 has 17 residues. Germline values: CDR1 SGHTA, CDR2 FQGNSA. The CDR3 DNA follows: TGTGCCAGCAGCTTAGCCCGGAGTAGCGGGACCTACAATGAGCAGTTCTTC. Protein product: CASSLARSSGTYNEQFF.

The chain carries TRBV10-3 and TRBJ2-2; the match to TRBD2 covers 12 bases. The J segment lost 6 bases and the V segment lost 7 bases, leaving 3 bases of the junction unmatched. The germline V gene encodes CDR1 ENHRY and CDR2 SYGVKD. This CDR3 contains 14 residues. CDR3 bases: TGTGCCATCACTCGACTAGCGGGGGCCGGGGAGCTGTTTTTT. Residues: CAITRLAGAGELFF.

This clone was seen only once. The chain employs TRBV15 and TRBJ1-1; the D gene is possibly TRBD1 (5 bases). V lost 6 bases and J 3 bases, leaving 11 bases between the germline ends. This CDR3 comprises 13 residues. Per the germline V gene, CDR1 is LNHNV and CDR2 is YYDKDF (reference sequence). In DNA, the CDR3 is TGTGCCACCAGGATACCGACAGACACTGAAGCTTTCTTT. It translates to CATRIPTDTEAFF.

This chain joins TRBV19 and TRBJ1-3; TRBD1 aligns across 8 bases. V gave up 10 bases and J gave up 2 bases; unmatched junction bases: 10. Germline V gene sequence: CDR1 LNHDA, CDR2 SQIVND (reference sequence). The CDR3 spans 15 residues. CDR3 sequence reads: CATSPGQGAGNTIYF. As DNA, the CDR3 is TGTGCCACCTCACCTGGACAGGGAGCTGGAAACACCATATATTTT.

V and J are TRBV7-2 and TRBJ1-1, with D unclear. The CDR3 is 15 residues long. Trimming took off 2 bases at V and 1 base at J, with 11 bases between the two ends. CDR1 is SGHTA, CDR2 FQGNSA, per germline. CDR3 sequence (DNA): TGTGCCAGCAGCTTAAACCTCGGGTCGAACACTGAAGCTTTCTTT. It is translated as CASSLNLGSNTEAFF.